This T cell receptor beta chain was recovered during a study of CD8+CD57+ T cells in acquired aplastic anemia. At the level of the study: Across the sorted CD4+ and CD8+ cells, DNA amounts averaged roughly 3.5 ug.

The TCR beta profiling, which covered VDJ combination and CDR3 sequence, was carried out using genomic DNA as the template. Via MiXCR, TCRdb re-called the reads, giving one row per CDR3 protein. Of around 500,000 distinct CDR3 sequences listed, around 32% are singletons. Worth noting for this clonotype: Its cognate antigen is unknown. This likely comes from a read error, as the CDR3 has no conserved phenylalanine or tryptophan at its end.

Study findings and constraints: Patients and controls shared over 25 CD8+ CDR3 sequences, which appeared highly expressed in patients and within their immunodominant clones. With respect to CD8+ Simpson's diversity, patients and controls did not differ significantly.

The trim removed 5 bases at V and 8 bases at J, leaving 7 bases unmatched. The CDR3 spans 15 residues. Germline CDR1 and CDR2: SGHTA and FQGNSA. Before being chosen for sequencing, patients had shown CD8+CD57+ cell expansion by flow cytometry. All patients were therapy-naive when blood was sampled. This chain joins TRBV7-2 and TRBJ1-4, with 11 bases lining up with TRBD1. Material for sequencing was sorted CD4+, CD8+, or CD8+CD57+ T cells (not recorded which) from PBMCs. The sequence came from a human donor with aplastic anemia. This chain's CDR3 is CASSGTDRGQEKLFL. The CDR3 nucleotides read TGTGCCAGCAGCGGTACGGACAGGGGGCAAGAAAAACTGTTTTTG.